A selection of T cell receptor beta chains follows, all from one sample in a study of CD8 T cells in ankylosing spondylitis. TCRdb ran MiXCR on the 5' RACE reads and lists one entry per CDR3 protein. The sample lists about 500,000 distinct CDR3 sequences; 12% were seen once. The sequencing sample was made of blood, either unsorted or a sorted T cell fraction (not recorded which). The receptors derive from a male donor with ankylosing spondylitis. Both conserved end residues are part of each CDR3. A D gene is named only where the DNA matches it firmly. Clone size, where shown, is once, few, many, or a class for clones that have expanded.

clone_size j_call d_call v_call cdr3_aa cdr3_nt
few TRBJ2-3 TRBD2 TRBV7-9 CATGLAGSTDTQYF TGTGCCACGGGACTAGCGGGGTCCACAGATACGCAGTATTTT
many TRBJ2-1 NA TRBV11-1 CASSLTRTEQFF TGTGCCAGCAGCCTAACTAGGACTGAGCAGTTCTTC
NA TRBJ2-1 TRBD2 TRBV28 CASSYPGLAGGGGVYNEQFF TGTGCCAGCAGTTACCCGGGACTAGCGGGAGGAGGGGGGGTCTACAATGAGCAGTTCTTC
NA TRBJ1-3 TRBD1 TRBV7-9 CASSSGQGLSSGNTIYF TGTGCCAGCAGCTCGGGACAGGGACTAAGCTCTGGAAACACCATATATTTT
NA TRBJ1-4 NA TRBV20-1 CSLFNREEKLFF TGCAGCCTCTTTAACAGGGAGGAAAAACTGTTTTTT
few TRBJ1-4 NA TRBV15 CATSRDPMEKLFF TGTGCCACCAGCAGAGATCCAATGGAAAAACTGTTTTTT
NA TRBJ2-1 TRBD2 TRBV4-1 CASSQPLLAGDNEQFF TGCGCCAGCAGCCAACCTTTGCTAGCGGGAGACAATGAGCAGTTCTTC
NA TRBJ2-2 NA TRBV3-1 CASSQFVGIGTGELFF TGTGCCAGCAGCCAATTCGTCGGGATTGGGACCGGGGAGCTGTTTTTT
few TRBJ2-1 TRBD2 TRBV5-6 CASSFLAGYNEQFF TGTGCCAGCAGCTTTTTAGCGGGGTACAATGAGCAGTTCTTC
many TRBJ2-1 TRBD2 TRBV24-1 CATSDPGLAGGANEQFF TGTGCCACCAGTGATCCGGGACTAGCGGGTGGGGCCAATGAGCAGTTCTTC
NA TRBJ2-1 NA TRBV7-2 CASRPGTHSWGQFF TGTGCCAGCAGACCCGGGACCCACTCATGGGGCCAGTTCTTC
few TRBJ2-5 NA TRBV12-5 CASGPDTETQYF TGTGCTAGTGGTCCGGACACGGAGACCCAGTACTTC
few TRBJ2-3 NA TRBV4-2 CASSQDLRNTDTQYF TGTGCCAGCAGCCAAGATCTCAGGAACACAGATACGCAGTATTTT
many TRBJ2-7 NA TRBV25-1 CASSEALYEQYF TGTGCCAGCAGTGAAGCCCTCTACGAGCAGTACTTC
NA TRBJ2-3 NA TRBV6-1 CASSAPGDYTDTQYF TGTGCCAGCAGTGCCCCGGGGGATTACACAGATACGCAGTATTTT
NA TRBJ2-1 NA TRBV28 CASSSPEALSSYNEQFF TGTGCCAGCAGTTCCCCAGAGGCCCTGAGCTCCTACAATGAGCAGTTCTTC
few TRBJ1-2 NA TRBV6-1 CASSEFGGAGDGYTF TGTGCCAGCAGTGAATTTGGGGGGGCAGGGGATGGCTACACCTTC
few TRBJ1-1 NA TRBV20-1 CSARGHPNTEAFF TGCAGTGCTAGAGGACATCCGAACACTGAAGCTTTCTTT
few TRBJ1-1 NA TRBV7-6 CASSLLFDSEAFF TGTGCCAGCAGCTTACTATTCGACAGTGAAGCTTTCTTT
NA TRBJ2-1 NA TRBV5-1 CASSSRGEHEQFF TGCGCCAGCAGCTCAAGGGGTGAGCATGAGCAGTTCTTC
few TRBJ1-2 TRBD1 TRBV12-3/TRBV12-4 CASSIQGTYGYTF TGTGCCAGCAGTATACAGGGGACCTATGGCTACACCTTC
few TRBJ2-5 NA TRBV5-1 CASRSGTAQETQYF TGCGCCAGCAGATCCGGGACGGCCCAAGAGACCCAGTACTTC
NA TRBJ1-1 NA TRBV30 CAWRGDTSNTEAFF TGTGCCTGGAGGGGGGACACCTCCAACACTGAAGCTTTCTTT
few TRBJ1-5 NA TRBV10-3 CAISELSKGSNQPQHF TGTGCCATCAGTGAGCTCTCGAAGGGGAGCAATCAGCCCCAGCATTTT
NA TRBJ2-3 NA TRBV28 CASSFTSPTDTQYF TGTGCCAGCAGTTTTACTAGTCCCACAGATACGCAGTATTTT
NA TRBJ1-1 TRBD1 TRBV14 CASSQVQGAGTEAFF TGTGCCAGCAGCCAAGTCCAGGGGGCAGGCACTGAAGCTTTCTTT
NA TRBJ1-2 NA TRBV18 CASSPKDREYGYTF TGTGCCAGCTCACCCAAGGACAGAGAGTATGGCTACACCTTC
NA TRBJ1-3 NA TRBV12-3/TRBV12-4 CTSSYPPRRTDGNTIYF TGTACCAGCAGTTATCCCCCCCGTCGCACAGATGGAAACACCATATATTTT
many TRBJ2-1 TRBD1 TRBV10-3 CAITSDREQGNEQFF TGTGCCATCACCTCTGACAGGGAGCAGGGCAATGAGCAGTTCTTC
few TRBJ2-3 NA TRBV4-2 CASSQDGSGPTQYF TGTGCCAGCAGCCAAGATGGCAGCGGACCTACGCAGTATTTT
few TRBJ2-1 NA TRBV25-1 CASSAGTPGYNEQFF TGTGCCAGCAGCGCTGGGACTCCCGGGTACAATGAGCAGTTCTTC
many TRBJ1-2 TRBD1 TRBV12-3/TRBV12-4 CASRLTGDRGYTF TGTGCCAGCAGACTCACAGGGGACCGTGGCTACACCTTC
few TRBJ1-3 NA TRBV5-1 CASSREGGTFGNTIYF TGCGCCAGCAGCAGGGAGGGGGGTACCTTCGGAAACACCATATATTTT
many TRBJ2-2 NA TRBV7-9 CASSFGDLNTGELFF TGTGCCAGCAGCTTTGGGGACTTGAACACCGGGGAGCTGTTTTTT
NA TRBJ2-7 TRBD2 TRBV28 CASTSPGLEGYEQYF TGTGCCAGCACGAGCCCCGGACTAGAGGGGTACGAGCAGTACTTC
few TRBJ2-5 TRBD2 TRBV19 CASSSRGGRETQYF TGTGCCAGTAGTAGTCGGGGAGGGCGAGAGACCCAGTACTTC
NA TRBJ2-1 NA TRBV5-1 CASSPDSSGTYNEQFF TGCGCCAGCAGCCCGGACAGTTCGGGAACCTACAATGAGCAGTTCTTC
few TRBJ1-5 TRBD1 TRBV7-9 CASSPGQGRQPQHF TGTGCCAGCAGCCCTGGACAGGGACGGCAGCCCCAGCATTTT
NA TRBJ2-2 TRBD1 TRBV7-6 CASSFWTGTGELFF TGTGCCAGCAGCTTTTGGACAGGGACCGGGGAGCTGTTTTTT
few TRBJ2-3 TRBD2 TRBV20-1 CSAKTSGKSDTQYF TGCAGTGCTAAGACTAGCGGGAAGTCAGATACGCAGTATTTT
many TRBJ1-4 NA TRBV15 CATSSARGEKLFF TGTGCCACCAGCAGTGCAAGGGGAGAAAAACTGTTTTTT
few TRBJ1-6 TRBD1 TRBV6-4 CASSDPGQGNSYNSPLHF TGTGCCAGCAGTGACCCGGGACAGGGGAACTCCTATAATTCACCCCTCCACTTT
many TRBJ2-4 NA TRBV15 CATSSLGNIKNIQYF TGTGCCACCAGCAGCCTCGGGAACATCAAAAACATTCAGTACTTC
many TRBJ2-1 NA TRBV4-1 CASSQAMGYGELEQFF TGCGCCAGCAGCCAAGCAATGGGTTACGGGGAATTGGAGCAGTTCTTC
few TRBJ2-3 TRBD1 TRBV20-1 CSDKNRGRTDTQYF TGCAGTGATAAAAACAGGGGTCGCACAGATACGCAGTATTTT
NA TRBJ1-1 TRBD1 TRBV12-3/TRBV12-4 CASSGQGWNTEAFF TGTGCCAGCAGTGGACAGGGGTGGAACACTGAAGCTTTCTTT
NA TRBJ2-4 NA TRBV15 CATRPPGNKNIQYF TGTGCCACCAGACCCCCGGGAAACAAAAACATTCAGTACTTC
many TRBJ1-2 NA TRBV5-1 CASSLLGNNYGYTF TGCGCCAGCAGCTTATTGGGGAACAACTATGGCTACACCTTC
NA TRBJ2-6 NA TRBV14 CASSQVGANVLTF TGTGCCAGCAGCCAAGTTGGGGCCAACGTCCTGACTTTC
few TRBJ2-3 TRBD2 TRBV5-1 CASSLGLAGHVDTQYF TGCGCCAGCAGCTTGGGACTAGCGGGTCATGTGGATACGCAGTATTTT
many TRBJ2-1 NA TRBV7-9 CASETYNEQFF TGTGCCAGCGAAACCTACAATGAGCAGTTCTTC
NA TRBJ1-4 NA TRBV5-1 CASSMDGSNEKLFF TGCGCCAGCAGCATGGACGGATCCAATGAAAAACTGTTTTTT
many TRBJ2-4 TRBD2 TRBV4-2 CASSQDGGGRAESKNIQYF TGTGCCAGCAGCCAAGATGGTGGGGGGAGGGCCGAATCCAAAAACATTCAGTACTTC
NA TRBJ2-3 NA TRBV5-1 CASSWLGLVDTQYF TGCGCCAGCAGCTGGTTGGGGTTGGTAGATACGCAGTATTTT
few TRBJ2-1 TRBD1 TRBV29-1 CSISRGNEQFF TGCAGCATAAGCAGGGGGAATGAGCAGTTCTTC